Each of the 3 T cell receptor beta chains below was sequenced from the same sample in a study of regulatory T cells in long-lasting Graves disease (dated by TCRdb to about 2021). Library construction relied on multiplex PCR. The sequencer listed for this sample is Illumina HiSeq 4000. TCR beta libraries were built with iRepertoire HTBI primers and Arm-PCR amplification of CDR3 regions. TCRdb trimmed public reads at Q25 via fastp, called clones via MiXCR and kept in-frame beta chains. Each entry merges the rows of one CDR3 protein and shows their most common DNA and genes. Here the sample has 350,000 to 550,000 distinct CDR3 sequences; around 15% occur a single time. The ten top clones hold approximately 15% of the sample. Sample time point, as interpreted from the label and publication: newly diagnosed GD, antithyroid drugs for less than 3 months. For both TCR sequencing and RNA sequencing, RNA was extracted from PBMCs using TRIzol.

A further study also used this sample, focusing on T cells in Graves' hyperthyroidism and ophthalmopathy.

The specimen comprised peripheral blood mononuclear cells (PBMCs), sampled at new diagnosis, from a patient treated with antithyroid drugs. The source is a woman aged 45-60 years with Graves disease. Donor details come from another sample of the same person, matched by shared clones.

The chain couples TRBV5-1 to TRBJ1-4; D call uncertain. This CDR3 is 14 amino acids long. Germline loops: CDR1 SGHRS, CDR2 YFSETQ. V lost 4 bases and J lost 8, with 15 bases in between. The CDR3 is CASSVSRSDEKLFF. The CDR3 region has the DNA TGCGCCAGCAGCGTGAGTAGGAGCGACGAAAAACTGTTTTTT.

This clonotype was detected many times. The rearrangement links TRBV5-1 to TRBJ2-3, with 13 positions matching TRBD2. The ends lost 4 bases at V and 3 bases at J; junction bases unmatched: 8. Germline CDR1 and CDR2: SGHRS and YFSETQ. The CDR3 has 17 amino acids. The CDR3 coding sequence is TGCGCCAGCAGCGCTCCACTAGCGGGAGGGCCAACAGATACGCAGTATTTT. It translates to CASSAPLAGGPTDTQYF.

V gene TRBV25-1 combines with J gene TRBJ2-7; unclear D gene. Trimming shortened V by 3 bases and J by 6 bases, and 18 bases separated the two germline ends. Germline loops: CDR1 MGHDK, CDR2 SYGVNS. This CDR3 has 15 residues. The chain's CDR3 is CASSDERSVKGEQYF. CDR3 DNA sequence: TGTGCCAGCAGTGACGAACGGTCAGTCAAGGGCGAGCAGTACTTC.